A selection of T cell receptor beta chains follows, all from one sample in a study of neurological immune-mediated disorders. TCRdb reprocessed the 5' RACE reads with MiXCR, giving one entry per CDR3 protein. The table shows around 31,000 distinct CDR3 sequences, with around 4% occurring only once. The specimen was CD4+ T cells from blood. These receptors came from a middle-aged woman in good health. CDR3s include the opening cysteine and the closing phenylalanine or tryptophan. The D gene is left open where the match is weak. Clone size is stated in some rows and not others, as once, few, many or a class when expanded.

j_gene,v_gene,d_gene,abundance,CDR3aa,CDR3nt
TRBJ1-2,TRBV20-1,-,few,CSARDGGDPYGYTF,TGCAGTGCTAGAGATGGGGGGGATCCGTATGGCTACACCTTC
TRBJ2-2,TRBV11-2,-,many,CASSLAGWDTGELFF,TGTGCCAGCAGCTTAGCCGGGTGGGACACCGGGGAGCTGTTTTTT
TRBJ2-1,TRBV20-1,-,many,CSAPRGVNEQFF,TGCAGTGCCCCTAGGGGGGTCAATGAGCAGTTCTTC
TRBJ2-7,TRBV20-1,-,many,CSAPPTGTYEQYF,TGCAGTGCGCCTCCTACAGGTACCTACGAGCAGTACTTC
TRBJ1-1,TRBV27,-,large,CASSPNPAAEAFF,TGTGCCAGCAGTCCGAACCCGGCGGCTGAAGCTTTCTTT
TRBJ1-5,TRBV18,-,many,CASSPPPGEPQHF,TGTGCCAGCTCACCTCCCCCGGGGGAGCCCCAGCATTTT
TRBJ2-1,TRBV12-3/TRBV12-4,TRBD2,many,CASSFAGGPESKNYNEQFF,TGTGCCAGCAGTTTTGCGGGGGGTCCCGAGTCTAAAAATTACAATGAGCAGTTCTTC
TRBJ1-1,TRBV12-3/TRBV12-4,-,many,CASSKGGGVKEAFF,TGTGCCAGCAGTAAAGGAGGAGGGGTAAAAGAAGCTTTCTTT
TRBJ2-1,TRBV21-1,-,many,CASSKLPPSSYNEQFF,TGTGCCAGCAGCAAACTTCCTCCCAGCTCCTACAATGAGCAGTTCTTC
TRBJ2-5,TRBV7-6,-,many,CASSSLWTAPQETQYF,TGTGCCAGCAGCTCCTTATGGACAGCACCGCAAGAGACCCAGTACTTC
TRBJ2-7,TRBV20-1,TRBD1,many,CSARPRTGTGIFSYEQYF,TGCAGTGCTAGACCCAGGACCGGGACAGGGATATTCTCCTACGAGCAGTACTTC
TRBJ1-6,TRBV4-1,-,many,CASSQGVSLGSYNSPLHF,TGCGCCAGCAGCCAAGGGGTGTCCCTTGGGTCCTATAATTCACCCCTCCACTTT
TRBJ1-2,TRBV6-5,-,many,CASRTAIYGYTF,TGTGCCAGCAGGACAGCTATTTATGGCTACACCTTC
TRBJ1-4,TRBV12-3/TRBV12-4,-,many,CASSPLGGARREKLFF,TGTGCCAGCAGTCCCCTAGGAGGGGCGCGGCGTGAAAAACTGTTTTTT
TRBJ1-1,TRBV7-2,TRBD1,many,CASSPTGVRGTEAFF,TGTGCCAGCAGCCCCACAGGGGTTAGGGGGACTGAAGCTTTCTTT
TRBJ1-5,TRBV29-1,-,medium-sized,CSVGQYNQPQHF,TGCAGCGTTGGACAGTACAATCAGCCCCAGCATTTT
TRBJ1-5,TRBV28,-,many,CASSEFGPGDQPQHF,TGTGCCAGCAGTGAATTTGGGCCAGGCGATCAGCCCCAGCATTTT
TRBJ1-1,TRBV7-6,TRBD1,many,CASSATGDPVNTEAFF,TGTGCCAGCAGCGCCACAGGGGACCCGGTGAACACTGAAGCTTTCTTT
TRBJ1-5,TRBV5-5,-,many,CASSLQELQPQHF,TGTGCCAGCAGCTTACAAGAGCTTCAGCCCCAGCATTTT
TRBJ1-2,TRBV28,-,many,CASSLRGGGYTF,TGTGCCAGCAGTTTGCGGGGCGGTGGCTACACCTTC
TRBJ2-1,TRBV10-3,-,many,CAISGGAGDEQFF,TGTGCCATCAGTGGCGGGGCAGGGGATGAGCAGTTCTTC
TRBJ1-2,TRBV12-3/TRBV12-4,-,once,CASSFGSRYTF,TGTGCCAGCAGTTTTGGGAGTAGATACACCTTC
TRBJ1-4,TRBV6-1,TRBD1,many,CASRTGTTNEKLFF,TGTGCCAGCAGGACAGGGACAACTAATGAAAAACTGTTTTTT
TRBJ2-1,TRBV18,-,many,CASSPPKAWGNEQFF,TGTGCCAGCTCACCACCGAAGGCTTGGGGTAATGAGCAGTTCTTC
TRBJ1-2,TRBV7-2,-,many,CASSPDRNYGYTF,TGTGCCAGCAGCCCGGACAGAAACTATGGCTACACCTTC
TRBJ2-3,TRBV20-1,-,many,CSASGQTDTQYF,TGCAGTGCTTCCGGACAGACAGATACGCAGTATTTT
TRBJ2-4,TRBV20-1,-,many,CSATHRAKNIQYF,TGCAGTGCTACGCACAGGGCCAAAAACATTCAGTACTTC
TRBJ2-5,TRBV12-3/TRBV12-4,TRBD2,many,CASSSPGLAGGETQYF,TGTGCCAGCAGTTCCCCGGGACTAGCGGGAGGCGAGACCCAGTACTTC
TRBJ1-1,TRBV20-1,-,many,CSGTRGQAGTEAFF,TGCAGTGGAACCCGGGGGCAGGCGGGTACTGAAGCTTTCTTT
TRBJ2-3,TRBV20-1,-,many,CSARKWDSNTDTQYF,TGCAGTGCTAGAAAATGGGACTCCAACACAGATACGCAGTATTTT
TRBJ2-1,TRBV29-1,TRBD1,many,CSVLPGQGFTGGSYNEQFF,TGCAGCGTCTTGCCGGGACAGGGGTTTACCGGCGGCTCCTACAATGAGCAGTTCTTC
TRBJ2-5,TRBV14,-,many,CASSQGNSARETQYF,TGTGCCAGCAGCCAAGGAAATTCAGCTCGGGAGACCCAGTACTTC
TRBJ2-1,TRBV7-2,TRBD2,many,CASSLLASPEQFF,TGTGCCAGCAGCCTACTAGCGTCCCCTGAGCAGTTCTTC
TRBJ2-5,TRBV20-1,-,many,CSSGSQAETQYF,TGCAGCTCAGGGTCCCAAGCGGAGACCCAGTACTTC
TRBJ1-2,TRBV3-1,-,many,CASSRGPGANYGYTF,TGTGCCAGCAGCCGAGGACCGGGGGCTAACTATGGCTACACCTTC
TRBJ2-1,TRBV9,TRBD2,many,CASSVRLAGGGEQFF,TGTGCCAGCAGCGTAAGACTAGCGGGAGGTGGTGAGCAGTTCTTC
TRBJ1-1,TRBV25-1,-,many,CASSDPSGGDTEAFF,TGTGCCAGCAGTGACCCCTCCGGGGGGGACACTGAAGCTTTCTTT
TRBJ2-5,TRBV20-1,-,many,CSALSVGGEETQYF,TGCAGTGCTCTCTCCGTCGGGGGCGAAGAGACCCAGTACTTC
TRBJ2-3,TRBV9,-,many,CASSVGSLYTDTQYF,TGTGCCAGCAGCGTAGGATCGCTATACACAGATACGCAGTATTTT
TRBJ1-1,TRBV13,-,many,CASSLRGASGPFF,TGTGCCAGCAGCTTACGCGGGGCATCGGGCCCTTTCTTT
TRBJ2-2,TRBV5-1,-,-,CASSLYGDLTGELFF,TGCGCCAGCAGCTTATATGGGGACCTCACCGGGGAGCTGTTTTTT
TRBJ2-1,TRBV20-1,TRBD1,many,CSARDQGRGPLSYNEQFF,TGCAGTGCTAGAGATCAGGGCAGGGGGCCCCTTTCCTACAATGAGCAGTTCTTC
TRBJ2-7,TRBV6-5,TRBD1,many,CASSLTGDPGHEQYF,TGTGCCAGCAGTCTTACAGGGGACCCGGGCCACGAGCAGTACTTC
TRBJ2-1,TRBV20-1,-,many,CSQVSPRGYNEQFF,TGCAGCCAGGTGTCCCCCCGGGGATACAATGAGCAGTTCTTC
TRBJ2-3,TRBV12-3/TRBV12-4,-,many,CASSLRGAGNTQYF,TGTGCCAGCAGTTTAAGGGGTGCGGGAAATACGCAGTATTTT
TRBJ1-6,TRBV12-3/TRBV12-4,-,many,CASSLNAGQASPLHF,TGTGCCAGCAGTTTAAATGCGGGGCAGGCCTCACCCCTCCACTTT
TRBJ2-5,TRBV9,TRBD2,many,CASSVSGMGQETQYF,TGTGCCAGCAGCGTTAGCGGGATGGGCCAAGAGACCCAGTACTTC
TRBJ2-7,TRBV28,TRBD2,many,CASSSPRTSGSYEQYF,TGTGCCAGCAGTTCCCCCCGGACTAGCGGGAGCTACGAGCAGTACTTC
TRBJ1-1,TRBV5-1,-,medium-sized,CASSLEGVGTVNTEAFF,TGCGCCAGCAGCTTGGAGGGCGTAGGCACGGTGAACACTGAAGCTTTCTTT
TRBJ2-7,TRBV20-1,TRBD2,many,CSASTSGSRGSSYEQYF,TGCAGTGCTTCGACTAGCGGGAGCAGGGGAAGCTCCTACGAGCAGTACTTC
TRBJ2-1,TRBV18,-,many,CASSLLMGVSSYNEQFF,TGTGCCAGCTCACTCCTCATGGGGGTTAGCTCCTACAATGAGCAGTTCTTC
TRBJ2-5,TRBV2,-,many,CARGSPGIQETQYF,TGTGCCAGAGGCTCACCAGGGATTCAAGAGACCCAGTACTTC